These 6 T cell receptor beta chains share one sample of origin, sequenced in a study of response to subunit inactivated influenza vaccine. TCRdb reanalysed the RT-PCR reads using MiXCR and keeps one entry per CDR3 protein. The sample has under 850,000 distinct CDR3 sequences, less than 20% seen once; the top ten hold roughly a tenth. Sequenced material: PBMCs from blood, taken more than 4 days after vaccination. Receptors originate from a man aged 50 to 59 who received an inactivated influenza vaccine.

This clonotype was recorded a few times. The chain joins TRBV12-3 or TRBV12-4 to TRBJ2-1; TRBD1 might be the D (5 bases). The CDR3 sequence is 15 residues long. Trimming cost V 3 bases and J 2 bases, with 11 bases left between them. CDR3 sequence (DNA): TGTGCCAGCAGTTTCAGGCAGGGTCCCTACAATGAGCAGTTCTTC. This sequence encodes CASSFRQGPYNEQFF.

This clonotype was seen more than once but under ten times. The genes are TRBV4-1 and TRBJ1-4, with D possibly TRBD1 on 5 matching bases. V was trimmed by 3 bases and J by 8 bases, leaving 16 bases between them. The CDR3 covers 15 residues. Germline-derived CDR1 and CDR2 are MGHRA and YSYEKL. Here the CDR3 DNA reads TGCGCCAGCAGCCAGCTCATCGGGGCTGGAGAAAAACTGTTTTTT. Translating gives CASSQLIGAGEKLFF.

This clonotype was recorded many times. The rearrangement joins TRBV4-3 to TRBJ1-5; D remains unclear. The CDR3 is 16 amino acids. V was clipped by 0 bases and J by 2 bases, with 11 bases between them. The V gene's germline CDR1 is LGHNA and CDR2 YSLEER. The CDR3: CASSQDHGSRNQPQHF. The CDR3 DNA follows: TGCGCCAGCAGCCAAGATCACGGATCTCGCAATCAGCCCCAGCATTTT.

The chain combines TRBV12-3 or TRBV12-4 with TRBJ1-2; TRBD1 agrees at 9 bases. The CDR3 covers 13 residues. Trimming at V came to 5 bases and at J to 3 bases, leaving 1 base not matched to a gene. In DNA form, the CDR3 reads TGTGCCAGCAGTGGGACAGGGTACTATGGCTACACCTTC. It yields the protein CASSGTGYYGYTF.

V and J are TRBV28 and TRBJ2-3; D is unresolved. This CDR3 region has 14 residues. Germline V CDR1 and CDR2: MDHEN, SYDVKM. Trimming stripped 7 bases from V and 4 bases from J, with 15 bases between. Here the CDR3 DNA reads TGTGCCAGCACTCATCGGCCCTGGGCAGATACGCAGTATTTT. Encoded protein: CASTHRPWADTQYF.

This chain links TRBV4-3 with TRBJ2-3, with D possibly being TRBD1 (6 bases). V gave up 1 base and J gave up 2 bases, with 13 bases separating them. This CDR3 contains 16 residues. Germline CDR1 reads LGHNA; CDR2 reads YSLEER. CDR3 region: CASSQGKGHYTDTQYF. CDR3 DNA: TGCGCCAGCAGCCAAGGAAAGGGACACTACACAGATACGCAGTATTTT.